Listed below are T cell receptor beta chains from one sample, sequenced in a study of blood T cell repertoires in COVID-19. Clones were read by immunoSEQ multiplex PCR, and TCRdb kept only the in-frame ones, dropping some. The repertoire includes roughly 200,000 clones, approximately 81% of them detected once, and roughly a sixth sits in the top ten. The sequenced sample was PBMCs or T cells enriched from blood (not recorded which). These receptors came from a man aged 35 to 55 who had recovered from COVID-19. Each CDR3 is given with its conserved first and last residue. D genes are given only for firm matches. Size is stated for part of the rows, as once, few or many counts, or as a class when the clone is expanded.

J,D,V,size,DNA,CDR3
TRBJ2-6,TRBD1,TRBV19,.,TGTGCCAGTAGTTCCGGGACAGGGGTTTTTGGGGCCAACGTCCTGACTTTC,CASSSGTGVFGANVLTF
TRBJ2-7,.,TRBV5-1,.,TGCGCCAGCAGCTCCGGAACGGGCTACGAGCAGTACTTC,CASSSGTGYEQYF
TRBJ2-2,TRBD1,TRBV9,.,TGTGCCAGCAGCGTATCCGGGACAGGGAACACCGGGGAGCTGTTTTTT,CASSVSGTGNTGELFF
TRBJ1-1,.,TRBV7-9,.,TGTGCCAGCAGCTTAACGATAGACACTGAAGCTTTCTTT,CASSLTIDTEAFF
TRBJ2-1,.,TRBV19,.,TGTGCCAGTAGTAGCGGGGCCGCCTACAATGAGCAGTTCTTC,CASSSGAAYNEQFF
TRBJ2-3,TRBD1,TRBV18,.,TGTGCCAGCTCACCAAGTTCCAGGGGGCAAGTAGATACGCAGTATTTT,CASSPSSRGQVDTQYF
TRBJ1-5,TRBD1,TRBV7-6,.,TGTGCCAGCAGTCTCATGCAGGGGGCAGGTAGTCAGCCCCAGCATTTT,CASSLMQGAGSQPQHF
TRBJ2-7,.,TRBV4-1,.,TGCGCCAGCAGCCAAACAAGGGGAAGCACCTACGAGCAGTACTTC,CASSQTRGSTYEQYF
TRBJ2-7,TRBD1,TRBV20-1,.,TGCAGTGCTAGTGGACAGGCAACCTACGAGCAGTACTTC,CSASGQATYEQYF
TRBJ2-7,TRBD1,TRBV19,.,TGTGCCAGTATCCCCGGACAGGGTTCCTACGAGCAGTACTTC,CASIPGQGSYEQYF
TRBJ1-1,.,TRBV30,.,TGTGCCTGGAGAGGATCAGTCCACGGGGAGAACACTGAAGCTTTCTTT,CAWRGSVHGENTEAFF
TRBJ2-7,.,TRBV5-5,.,TGTGCCAGCAGCCGAGAGAGCTACGAGCAGTACTTC,CASSRESYEQYF
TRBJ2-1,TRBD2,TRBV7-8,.,TGTGCCAGCAGCTTAAGACTAGCGGGGGCAAATGAGCAGTTCTTC,CASSLRLAGANEQFF
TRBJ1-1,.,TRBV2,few,TGTGCCAGCAGGACAACCATAGGCGCTTTCTTT,CASRTTIGAFF
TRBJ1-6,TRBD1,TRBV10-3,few,TGTGCCGTGGGACAGAATAATTCACCCCTCCACTTT,CAVGQNNSPLHF
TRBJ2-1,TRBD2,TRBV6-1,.,TGTGCCAGCAGTGAAGATTGGGGGGGTTACAATGAGCAGTTCTTC,CASSEDWGGYNEQFF
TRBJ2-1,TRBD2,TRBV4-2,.,TGTGCCAGCAGCCAGACTAGCGTCAATGAGCAGTTCTTC,CASSQTSVNEQFF
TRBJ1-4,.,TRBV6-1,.,TGTGCCAGCAGTGAAAGGAGCAGAAGGTTAACTAATGAAAAACTGTTTTTT,CASSERSRRLTNEKLFF
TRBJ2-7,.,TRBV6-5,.,TGTGCCAGCAGTTACTCGTCCGGTTTCGGTTACGAGCAGTACTTC,CASSYSSGFGYEQYF
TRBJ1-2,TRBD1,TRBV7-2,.,TGTGCCAGCAGCCCCTCCGGGACAGGGTGGGATGGCTACACCTTC,CASSPSGTGWDGYTF
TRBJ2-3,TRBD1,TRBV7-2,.,TGTGCCAGCAGCTTATTGAGGACAGGGGGCGCAGATACGCAGTATTTT,CASSLLRTGGADTQYF
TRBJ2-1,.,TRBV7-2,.,TGTGCCAGCAGCTTAGACTACAACAATGAGCAGTTCTTC,CASSLDYNNEQFF
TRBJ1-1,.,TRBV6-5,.,TGTGCCAGCAGTTACGACGAGGTGAACACTGAAGCTTTCTTT,CASSYDEVNTEAFF
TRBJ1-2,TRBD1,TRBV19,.,TGTGCCAGTAGTATAGTGGGACAGGGACTTAACTATGGCTACACCTTC,CASSIVGQGLNYGYTF
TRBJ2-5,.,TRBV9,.,TGTGCCAGCAGCGTTCATGCACAGCAAGAGACCCAGTACTTC,CASSVHAQQETQYF
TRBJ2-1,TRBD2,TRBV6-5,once,TGTGCCAGCAGTTACTTAGAGCGGGAGGTCGATGAGCAGTTCTTC,CASSYLEREVDEQFF
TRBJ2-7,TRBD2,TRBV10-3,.,TGTGCCATCAGGAGCGGGAGTGGGTACGAGCAGTACTTC,CAIRSGSGYEQYF
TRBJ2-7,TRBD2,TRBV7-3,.,TGTGCCAGCACCCCGCCCCTAGCGGGGTTTTTCTACGAGCAGTACTTC,CASTPPLAGFFYEQYF
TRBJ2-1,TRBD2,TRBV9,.,TGTGCCAGCAGCGTAGGTAGCGGGAGGGGGAATGAGCAGTTCTTC,CASSVGSGRGNEQFF
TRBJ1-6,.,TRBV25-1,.,TGTGCCAGCAGGGGGACATACAATAATTCACCCCTCCACTTT,CASRGTYNNSPLHF
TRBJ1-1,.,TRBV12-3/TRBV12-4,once,TGTGCCAGCAGTGAGGGTAATGAAGCTTTCTTT,CASSEGNEAFF
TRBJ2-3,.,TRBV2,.,TGTGCCAGCAGCCTGGGGGGGCGTGCTAGCACAGATACGCAGTATTTT,CASSLGGRASTDTQYF
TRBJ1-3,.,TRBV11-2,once,TGTGCCAGCAGCCCAGGACAGGGAAACACCATATATTTT,CASSPGQGNTIYF
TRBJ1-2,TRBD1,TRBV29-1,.,TGCAGCGTTACAGGGGCTGTGAACTATGGCTACACCTTC,CSVTGAVNYGYTF
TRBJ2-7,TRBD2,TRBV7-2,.,TGTGCCAGCAGCTTAGCCCGGACTAGCGTCTACGAGCAGTACTTC,CASSLARTSVYEQYF
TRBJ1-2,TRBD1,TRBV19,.,TGTGCCAGTAGTATATACCGGGACAGGGAAGGAGGCTACACCTTC,CASSIYRDREGGYTF
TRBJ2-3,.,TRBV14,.,TGTGCCAGCAGCCAAGACTCGTATAGCACAGATACGCAGTATTTT,CASSQDSYSTDTQYF
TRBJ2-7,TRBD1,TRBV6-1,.,TGTGCCAGCAGTGAGGGACAGGGACCTCACGAGCAGTACTTC,CASSEGQGPHEQYF
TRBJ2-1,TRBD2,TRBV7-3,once,TGTGCCAGCAGCTTATTTTCTCCGCTCTCGGGAGGGCCGGGGAATGAGCAGTTCTTC,CASSLFSPLSGGPGNEQFF
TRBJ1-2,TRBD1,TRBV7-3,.,TGTGCCAGCAGCTTACAAGGGGGCGCTTTCGACTATGGCTACACCTTC,CASSLQGGAFDYGYTF
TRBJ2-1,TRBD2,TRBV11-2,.,TGTGCCAGCAGCTTGGGGACTATCAATGAGCAGTTCTTC,CASSLGTINEQFF
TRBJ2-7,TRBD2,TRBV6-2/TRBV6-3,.,TGTGCCAGCAGTTCTCCCGGGACTAGCAGTTATTACGAGCAGTACTTC,CASSSPGTSSYYEQYF
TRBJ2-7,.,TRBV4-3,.,TGCGCCAGCAGCCAAGAGGCGGATCGGCACCAGGGGACCGTTACCTACGAGCAGTACTTC,CASSQEADRHQGTVTYEQYF
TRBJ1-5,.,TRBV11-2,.,TGTGCCAGCAGCTTCGGTAGCAATCAGCCCCAGCATTTT,CASSFGSNQPQHF
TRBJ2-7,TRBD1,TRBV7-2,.,TGTGCCAGCAGCCAACGAACGACAGGGGTCCACGAGCAGTACTTC,CASSQRTTGVHEQYF
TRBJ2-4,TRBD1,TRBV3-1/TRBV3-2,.,TGTGCCAGTAGTAAGGGGGCGAAAAACATTCAGTACTTC,CASSKGAKNIQYF
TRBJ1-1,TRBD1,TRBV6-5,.,TGTGCCAGCAGTTCCCGGACAGGGGCCAATGAAGCTTTCTTT,CASSSRTGANEAFF
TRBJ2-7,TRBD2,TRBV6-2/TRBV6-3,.,TGTGCCAGCAGTTACCTAGCGGATTCCTACGAGCAGTACTTC,CASSYLADSYEQYF
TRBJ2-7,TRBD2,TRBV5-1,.,TGCGCCAGCAGCTTGATGCCGGGACTACCCAACTACGAGCAGTACTTC,CASSLMPGLPNYEQYF
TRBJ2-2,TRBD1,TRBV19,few,TGTGCCAGTAGAACCGGGACAGGGAACACCGGGGAGCTGTTTTTT,CASRTGTGNTGELFF
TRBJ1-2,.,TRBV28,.,TGTGCCAGCAGTCCAGGACTGCTCCCCTATGGCTACACCTTC,CASSPGLLPYGYTF
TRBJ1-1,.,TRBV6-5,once,TGTGCCAGCAAAAAACAGGAGAAGATGAAAGCTTTCTTT,CASKKQEKMKAFF
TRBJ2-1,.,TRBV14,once,TGTGCCAGCAGCCAAGGACTTAACAATGAGCAGTTCTTC,CASSQGLNNEQFF
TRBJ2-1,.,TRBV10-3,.,TGTGCCATCAGGGCGGGAAACTACAATGAGCAGTTCTTC,CAIRAGNYNEQFF
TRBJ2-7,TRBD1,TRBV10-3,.,TGTGCCATCAGTGAGCCGACTGGGACAGGCGAGCAGTACTTC,CAISEPTGTGEQYF
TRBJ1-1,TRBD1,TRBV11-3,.,TGTGCCAGCAGCCCTACTAGCGGACAGGTGGACACTGAAGCTTTCTTT,CASSPTSGQVDTEAFF
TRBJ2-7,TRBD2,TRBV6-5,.,TGTGCCAGCAGTTACTCGGGACTAGCGGGAGTCCACGAGCAGTACTTC,CASSYSGLAGVHEQYF
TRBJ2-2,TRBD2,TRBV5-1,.,TGCGCCAGCAGCTCGGGGGGATCGGGCACCGGGGAGCTGTTTTTT,CASSSGGSGTGELFF
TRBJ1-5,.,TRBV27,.,TGTGCCAGCAAAGTTGGCAGGGGAAGCAATCAGCCCCAGCATTTT,CASKVGRGSNQPQHF